The 24 T cell receptor beta chains given below trace back to one sample, sequenced in a study of T cell repertoires and Cas9 in healthy adults. Here immunoSEQ multiplex PCR was the method, and the copy in TCRdb shows in-frame clones only, minus some. The repertoire holds approximately 21,000 clones, with more than 75% as singletons. Source material: CD4+ effector T cells (CD127+, CD25-, CD137-, CD154-) from PBMCs; culture status not recorded. Source of these receptors: a human donor in good health.

The chain recombines TRBV29-1 with TRBJ2-1; TRBD1 aligns across 7 bases. The CDR3 is 11 residues long. CDR1 SQVTM and CDR2 ANQGSEA come from the germline V gene. With 5 bases clipped from V and 8 bases from J, the junction kept 3 bases outside the gene matches. The CDR3 loop is CSVHRGDEQFF. The CDR3 DNA sequence: TGCAGCGTTCACAGGGGCGATGAGCAGTTCTTC.

The chain uses TRBV5-4 and TRBJ2-1; the match to TRBD1 covers 9 bases. Trimming removed 4 bases from V and 11 bases from J; junction bases left unmatched: 4. Germline V gene sequence: CDR1 SGHNT, CDR2 YYREEE (reference sequence). The CDR3 is made up of 12 amino acids. The CDR3 sequence is CASSLDRGQQFF. In nucleotides, the CDR3 is TGTGCCAGCAGCCTGGACAGGGGTCAGCAGTTCTTC.

The J gene is TRBJ2-5, the V gene TRBV5-6; TRBD2 aligns across 8 bases. CDR1 is SGHDT and CDR2 is YYEEEE in the germline V gene. V dropped 4 bases and J dropped 5; count of bases not matched to a gene: 10. This CDR3 contains 15 residues. CDR3 sequence: CASSPQAGGGETQYF. In DNA form, the CDR3 reads TGTGCCAGCAGCCCCCAGGCGGGGGGCGGGGAGACCCAGTACTTC.

The chain links TRBV15 to TRBJ2-2; 8 bases agree with TRBD1. CDR1 and CDR2 from the germline V gene are LNHNV and YYDKDF (reference sequence). This CDR3 spans 16 amino acids. V dropped 3 bases and J dropped 5; count of bases not matched to a gene: 8. CDR3 protein: CATSREQGARTGELFF. The CDR3 DNA follows: TGTGCCACCAGCAGGGAGCAGGGGGCGCGAACCGGGGAGCTGTTTTTT.

The V gene is TRBV19, the J gene TRBJ1-5; the D is unclear. Per the germline V gene, CDR1 is LNHDA and CDR2 is SQIVND (reference sequence). The V end was cut by 6 bases, the J end by 0 bases, with 12 bases between. The CDR3 runs 15 residues. The CDR3 is CASSLDPYSNQPQHF. In DNA form, the CDR3 reads TGTGCCAGTAGCCTCGATCCTTATAGCAATCAGCCCCAGCATTTT. Based on the CDR3 plus reference TRBV19 and TRBJ1-5, the full variable domain is DGGITQSPKYLFRKEGQNVTLSCEQNLNHDAMYWYRQDPGQGLRLIYYSQIVNDFQKGDIAEGYSVSREKKESFPLTVTSAQKNPTAFYLCASSLDPYSNQPQHFGDGTRLSIL.

The V gene is TRBV28, the J gene TRBJ2-5; no clear D. Germline CDR1 reads MDHEN; CDR2 reads SYDVKM. Trimming removed 6 bases from V and 1 base from J, with 3 bases in between. This CDR3 is built from 11 residues. In DNA form, the CDR3 reads TGTGCCAGCAGGTTCCAAGAGACCCAGTACTTC. Translated: CASRFQETQYF.

The chain joins TRBV5-1 to TRBJ2-6; D remains ambiguous. Germline lookup yields CDR1 SGHRS and CDR2 YFSETQ. V lost 4 bases to trimming and J lost 0 bases, with 8 bases between them. The CDR3 contains 15 residues. CDR3: CASSPVRSGANVLTF. The CDR3 DNA is TGCGCCAGCAGCCCGGTCCGCTCTGGGGCCAACGTCCTGACTTTC.

The V call is TRBV20-1, the J call TRBJ1-1, with a tentative D call TRBD1 (5 bases). The germline V and J ends were trimmed by 2 bases and 11 bases, with 12 bases remaining between them. This CDR3 contains 11 residues. The V gene's germline CDR1 is DFQATT and CDR2 SNEGSKA (reference sequence). In DNA, the CDR3 is TGCAGTGCTAGACTCGGGGGGATGGCTTTCTTT. The encoded protein is CSARLGGMAFF.

The V call is TRBV10-2, the J call TRBJ1-6; 7 nucleotides line up with TRBD1. The CDR3 contains 14 residues. The trim removed 6 bases at V and 9 bases at J, leaving 8 bases unmatched. CDR1 and CDR2 (germline): WSHSY, SAAADI. CDR3 sequence: CASRQGLAGSPLHF. CDR3 nucleotides: TGCGCCAGCAGACAGGGGCTGGCGGGTTCACCCCTCCACTTT.

V and J are TRBV30 and TRBJ2-2; D might be TRBD1 (6 bases). CDR1 is GTSNPN, CDR2 SVGIG, per germline (reference sequence). V lost 2 bases and J 0 bases, leaving 10 bases between the germline ends. The CDR3 contains 15 residues. The CDR3, as DNA: TGTGCCTGGAGTTTCGGGACAACGAACACCGGGGAGCTGTTTTTT. The encoded protein is CAWSFGTTNTGELFF.

The chain carries TRBV7-9 and TRBJ1-5; TRBD1 matches at 8 bases. The CDR3 loop spans 17 amino acids. Unmatched junction bases numbered 11, after V lost 3 bases and J lost 4 bases. Germline CDR1 SEHNR, CDR2 FQNEAQ (reference sequence). The CDR3 loop reads CASSFGGQGGFNQPQHF. The CDR3 DNA reads TGTGCCAGCAGCTTTGGAGGACAGGGAGGGTTTAATCAGCCCCAGCATTTT.

This clone was observed a single time. The chain combines TRBV6-5 with TRBJ2-5; TRBD1 or TRBD2 may be the D gene (6 bases each). V lost 0 bases, J lost 4 bases, and 9 bases lay in between. The CDR3 is 14 residues long. Germline CDR1 reads MNHEY; CDR2 reads SVGAGI. CDR3 coding DNA: TGTGCCAGCAGTTACTCGAAGGGGGGAGAGACCCAGTACTTC. It translates to CASSYSKGGETQYF.

V usage is TRBV2 and J usage is TRBJ2-5, with D tentatively TRBD1 (6 bases). Germline CDR1 is SNHLY and CDR2 is FYNNEI. The CDR3 loop spans 15 amino acids. Trimming pared 4 bases from V and 4 bases from J, leaving 16 bases between. The CDR3 loop is CASSVGGLWGETQYF. For the CDR3, the DNA is TGTGCCAGCAGTGTTGGGGGCTTGTGGGGAGAGACCCAGTACTTC.

The rearrangement joins TRBV10-2 to TRBJ2-5; D is uncertain. The V end lost 7 bases, the J end lost 4 bases, and 13 bases lay between the germline ends. This CDR3 region has 13 residues. Germline V gives CDR1 WSHSY, CDR2 SAAADI. The CDR3 region is CASMDRKGETQYF. The CDR3 DNA is TGCGCCAGCATGGATCGAAAAGGAGAGACCCAGTACTTC.

This chain joins TRBV18 and TRBJ1-1; 12 bases are shared with TRBD1. The germline gives CDR1 KGHSH, CDR2 LQKENI. The CDR3 spans 19 residues. The trim removed 3 bases at V and 2 bases at J, leaving 13 bases unmatched. The CDR3 DNA reads as TGTGCCAGCTCACCCCGAACCGGGACAGGGGGCATCGTTAACACTGAAGCTTTCTTT. It codes for CASSPRTGTGGIVNTEAFF. Variable domain in full (rest from reference TRBV18 and TRBJ1-1): NAGVMQNPRHLVRRRGQEARLRCSPMKGHSHVYWYRQLPEEGLKFMVYLQKENIIDESGMPKERFSAEFPKEGPSILRIQQVVRGDSAAYFCASSPRTGTGGIVNTEAFFGQGTRLTVV.

The V call is TRBV27, the J call TRBJ1-1, with a possible D match to TRBD1 (5 bases). CDR3 length: 16 amino acids. Trimming shortened V by 6 bases and J by 3 bases, and 20 bases separated the two germline ends. From germline, CDR1 is MNHEY and CDR2 SMNVEV (reference sequence). DNA for the CDR3: TGTGCCAGCAGCCTATCCCCGACCCCGGGGCACACTGAAGCTTTCTTT. It encodes CASSLSPTPGHTEAFF.

V gene TRBV7-2 combines with J gene TRBJ2-3; no firm D call. The length of the CDR3 is 12 residues. Trimming took 5 bases from V and 8 from J, leaving 11 bases between them. CDR1 SGHTA and CDR2 FQGNSA come from the germline V gene. The CDR3 DNA is TGTGCCAGCAGCCCCCTTACGGCTACGCAGTATTTT. The encoded protein is CASSPLTATQYF.

The chain employs TRBV28 and TRBJ2-5, with 8 bases matching TRBD2. This CDR3 has 14 amino acids. V was clipped by 2 bases and J by 5 bases; unmatched bases: 4. Germline CDR1 reads MDHEN; CDR2 reads SYDVKM. CDR3 loop: CASSLASGYETQYF. The DNA for the CDR3 is TGTGCCAGCAGTTTAGCTAGCGGGTATGAGACCCAGTACTTC.

The chain has TRBV19 and TRBJ2-5, with 7 bases identical to TRBD2. The better agreement between TRBJ2-7 and the DNA end casts doubt on the J call. In germline, CDR1 is LNHDA, CDR2 SQIVND (reference sequence). The CDR3 is 16 amino acids. The CDR3 region has the DNA TGTGCCAGTAGTATTTTGGGCAGGGACTATTCCTACGAGCAGTACTTC. Amino acid sequence: CASSILGRDYSYEQYF.

The rearrangement joins TRBV29-1 to TRBJ2-5; 9 bases align to TRBD2. Trimming cost V 0 bases and J 5 bases; bases outside gene matches: 7. The CDR3 covers 15 residues. Germline lookup yields CDR1 SQVTM and CDR2 ANQGSEA. The DNA for the CDR3 is TGCAGCGTTGAAGATCAAGCGGGGGGCCCTGAGACCCAGTACTTC. It translates to CSVEDQAGGPETQYF.

The DNA for the CDR3 is TGTGCCAGCAGCTTAGGGGGGCTGGGCAATGAGCAGTTCTTC. Translation: CASSLGGLGNEQFF. The chain has TRBV7-9 and TRBJ2-1; tentative D call: TRBD1 (6 bases). Germline values: CDR1 SEHNR, CDR2 FQNEAQ (reference sequence). This CDR3 comprises 14 residues. Trimming took 1 base from V and 6 from J, leaving 10 bases between them.

This clone appeared once. V usage is TRBV7-9 and J usage is TRBJ1-1; 10 positions agree with TRBD1. Germline V lookup: CDR1 SEHNR, CDR2 FQNEAQ (reference sequence). This CDR3 is 13 amino acids long. Losses at the gene ends were 3 bases for V and 6 bases for J; bases not matched to a gene: 1. The CDR3 sequence is CASSLGTGAEAFF. The CDR3, as DNA: TGTGCCAGCAGCTTGGGGACAGGGGCTGAAGCTTTCTTT. Filled out from reference TRBV7-9 and TRBJ1-1, the complete variable domain reads DTGVSQNPRHKITKRGQNVTFRCDPISEHNRLYWYRQTLGQGPEFLTYFQNEAQLEKSRLLSDRFSAERPKGSFSTLEIQRTEQGDSAMYLCASSLGTGAEAFFGQGTRLTVV.

This clone was observed a single time. The chain couples TRBV7-8 to TRBJ1-2, with D unclear. CDR3 length: 16 residues. Germline assignment: CDR1 SGHVS and CDR2 FQNEAQ. Trimming cost V 2 bases and J 0 bases, with 13 bases left between them. CDR3 region: CASSLSWATPNYGYTF. The CDR3 DNA reads as TGTGCCAGCAGCTTATCATGGGCGACGCCTAACTATGGCTACACCTTC.

The rearrangement uses TRBV7-2 and TRBJ2-3; 8 nucleotides align to TRBD2. V lost 5 bases to trimming and J lost 5 bases; unmatched junction nucleotides: 15. Germline CDR1 and CDR2: SGHTA and FQGNSA. The CDR3 runs to 17 residues. The CDR3 DNA is TGTGCCAGCAGCCGCGAGGGGCGGGGGGTTGGAGGAGATACGCAGTATTTT. Translating gives CASSREGRGVGGDTQYF. The full variable domain, with the rest looked up from reference TRBV7-2 and TRBJ2-3, is GAGVSQSPSNKVTEKGKDVELRCDPISGHTALYWYRQSLGQGLEFLIYFQGNSAPDKSGLPSDRFSAERTGGSVSTLTIQRTQQEDSAVYLCASSREGRGVGGDTQYFGPGTRLTVL.